This T cell receptor (beta chain) was sequenced during a study of blood T cells in healthy people across ages. Findings and limits, study-wide: With age, beta diversity per million T cells declined roughly linearly, significantly by 30 to 50.

With respect to this clonotype: Its specificity is not known.

Germline V lookup: CDR1 MGHRA, CDR2 YSYEKL. This CDR3 region has 15 residues. The V and J ends lost 1 base and 7 bases respectively, with 13 bases between them. Alongside a J-beta primer mix, a sample-barcoded 5' primer served in a second PCR lasting about 6 to 11 cycles. A single record per CDR3 protein comes from TCRdb applying MiXCR to the 5' RACE reads. The table has 800,000 to 950,000 distinct CDR3 sequences, about 34% seen once. All donors came from Russia, were Caucasian and healthy, and spanned ages roughly 6 to 100. A minimum of 6.5 million PBMCs was isolated per sample. This clonotype was sampled from a man aged 18 to 35 in good health. The chain is built from TRBV4-1 and TRBJ1-4, with a tentative D call TRBD1 (5 bases). Sequenced material: blood. CDR3 protein: CASSQVEVGGEKLFF. The CDR3 DNA is TGCGCCAGCAGCCAAGTTGAGGTTGGGGGTGAAAAACTGTTTTTT.